These 32 T cell receptor beta chains share one sample of origin, sequenced in a study of regulatory T cells in long-lasting Graves disease. TCR beta libraries were built with iRepertoire HTBI primers and Arm-PCR of CDR3 regions. MiXCR, run by TCRdb on the multiplex PCR reads, gives a single entry per CDR3 protein. The sample holds about 470,000 distinct CDR3 sequences; about 20% are singletons and the top ten take 6.5% to 10%. The time point here: persistent/refractory GD, antithyroid drugs over 5 years with positive TRAb. Extracted RNA from PBMCs served as the source of the TCR library. Sequenced here: peripheral blood mononuclear cells (PBMCs), sampled when the disease was refractory, from a patient treated with antithyroid drugs. The receptors derive from a female donor with Graves disease.

This clonotype was detected many times. V and J are TRBV2 and TRBJ1-2; 9 positions match TRBD1. Germline V gene data show CDR1 as SNHLY and CDR2 as FYNNEI. CDR3 length: 13 amino acids. The ends lost 6 bases at V and 7 bases at J; junction bases unmatched: 6. The CDR3 DNA reads TGTGCCAGCAGAACCGACAGGGGGTCTGGCTACACCTTC. This encodes CASRTDRGSGYTF.

V and J are TRBV27 and TRBJ2-2, with TRBD1 as a possible D gene (6 bases). The CDR3 spans 14 residues. Per the germline V gene, CDR1 is MNHEY and CDR2 is SMNVEV (reference sequence). V gave up 4 bases and J gave up 6 bases, with 12 bases separating them. The CDR3 here is CASSSITGSGELFF. DNA of the CDR3: TGTGCCAGCAGTTCGATTACAGGGTCCGGGGAGCTGTTTTTT.

V gene TRBV6-1 combines with J gene TRBJ1-1, with unresolved D. V shed 4 bases and J shed 5 bases, with 17 bases lying between them. The CDR3 is made up of 15 amino acids. Germline assignment: CDR1 MNHNS and CDR2 SASEGT. As DNA, the CDR3 is TGTGCCAGCAGTGTGTCGGGTATAAAAAGGACTGAAGCTTTCTTT. It yields the protein CASSVSGIKRTEAFF.

The chain uses TRBV28 and TRBJ1-2; possible D gene TRBD1, 5 bases. The CDR3 is 12 amino acids. V lost 6 bases, J lost 7 bases, and 12 bases lay in between. Germline loops: CDR1 MDHEN, CDR2 SYDVKM. The CDR3 protein is CASSGRGGGYTF. For the CDR3, the DNA is TGTGCCAGCAGCGGCCGGGGGGGTGGCTACACCTTC.

This clonotype was picked up one time. The CDR3: CASSSISGDSTDTQYF. CDR3 in DNA: TGTGCCAGCAGCTCCATTAGCGGAGACAGCACAGATACGCAGTATTTT. The genes are TRBV7-9 and TRBJ2-3; D perhaps matches TRBD2 (6 bases). The germline V gene has CDR1 SEHNR and CDR2 FQNEAQ (reference sequence). The germline V and J ends were trimmed by 4 bases and 0 bases, with 14 bases remaining between them. CDR3 length equals 16 residues.

The table lists this clonotype with a few counts. This chain's CDR3 is CSVELGQSFF. As DNA, the CDR3 is TGCAGCGTTGAACTGGGACAGTCGTTCTTC. This sequence joins TRBV29-1 and TRBJ2-1, with TRBD1 matching 7 bases. Germline CDR1 SQVTM, CDR2 ANQGSEA. CDR3 length: 10 amino acids. V shed 2 bases, J shed 15 bases, and the junction held 4 bases outside the gene matches.

This clonotype was counted ten times or more. The CDR3 protein is CASRRQGERRSEQFF. Written as DNA, the CDR3 is TGTGCCAGCAGGCGGCAGGGGGAGAGAAGGAGTGAGCAGTTCTTC. The rearrangement uses TRBV6-1 and TRBJ2-1, with 7 bases lining up with TRBD1. The germline gives CDR1 MNHNS, CDR2 SASEGT. The junction had 14 bases not matched to a gene; V was cut back by 6 bases and J by 9 bases. CDR3 length: 15 amino acids.

This clonotype was detected many times. This chain links TRBV6-1 with TRBJ2-5, with 7 bases matching TRBD1. The germline gives CDR1 MNHNS, CDR2 SASEGT. Unmatched junction bases numbered 1, after V lost 6 bases and J lost 3 bases. This CDR3 is 12 amino acids long. The CDR3 reads CASSGTEETQYF. CDR3 nucleotides: TGTGCCAGCAGCGGGACAGAAGAGACCCAGTACTTC.

The chain links TRBV9 to TRBJ2-3; 10 positions match TRBD1. Germline CDR1 and CDR2: SGDLS and YYNGEE. The CDR3 spans 16 residues. Trimming took 2 bases from V and 2 from J; bases not matched to a gene: 5. Here the CDR3 reads CASSVAGTGDTDTQYF. CDR3 DNA: TGTGCCAGCAGCGTCGCCGGGACAGGGGACACAGATACGCAGTATTTT.

This clonotype was observed many times. V usage is TRBV12-3 or TRBV12-4 and J usage is TRBJ1-2, with unresolved D. Trimming left V 6 bases short and J 4 bases short, with 12 bases between. This CDR3 spans 13 amino acids. The CDR3 nucleotides are TGTGCCAGCAGCCCGGACGCGGTCTATGGCTACACCTTC. This codes for CASSPDAVYGYTF.

The chain carries TRBV7-2 and TRBJ1-5; weak D call: TRBD1 (5 bases). Germline values: CDR1 SGHTA, CDR2 FQGNSA. This CDR3 has 15 amino acids. Trimming shortened V by 5 bases and J by 2 bases, and 13 bases separated the two germline ends. The CDR3 sequence is CASSRGGYGNQPQHF. CDR3 bases: TGTGCCAGCAGCCGCGGGGGGTACGGCAATCAGCCCCAGCATTTT.

This clonotype was seen at least ten times. The rearrangement joins TRBV28 to TRBJ1-1, with D possibly matching TRBD1 (5 bases). The CDR3 has 16 residues. V lost 3 bases, J lost 1 base, and 15 bases lay in between. Germline CDR1 is MDHEN and CDR2 is SYDVKM. The DNA of the CDR3 is TGTGCCAGCAGTTTGGGGGTGCGGGACTGGAACACTGAAGCTTTCTTT. Translated: CASSLGVRDWNTEAFF.

There are many counts of this clonotype. This chain uses TRBV12-3 or TRBV12-4 with TRBJ2-7; weak D call: TRBD2 (6 bases). The CDR3 consists of 13 residues. Trimming shortened V by 7 bases and J by 7 bases, and 17 bases separated the two germline ends. The CDR3 here is CASTRVGGREQYF. The CDR3 bases are TGTGCCAGCACCCGGGTAGGAGGGAGGGAGCAGTACTTC.

Ten or more counts support this clonotype. The chain uses TRBV6-2 or TRBV6-3 and TRBJ2-1; tentatively, D is TRBD2 (6 bases). This CDR3 contains 15 residues. V lost 2 bases to trimming and J lost 2 bases, with 10 bases between them. Looked up from germline, CDR1 is MNHEY and CDR2 is SVGEGT. CDR3 protein: CASSYRRLAYNEQFF. In nucleotides, the CDR3 is TGTGCCAGCAGTTACCGCCGACTAGCCTACAATGAGCAGTTCTTC.

This clonotype was counted between two and nine times. V is TRBV9 and J is TRBJ2-2; perhaps TRBD2 as D (6 bases). The ends were cut back, 2 bases at V and 6 bases at J, with 14 bases in the middle. Germline assignment: CDR1 SGDLS and CDR2 YYNGEE. The CDR3 length is 15 residues. CDR3: CASSVGGRSAGELFF. The CDR3 region has the DNA TGTGCCAGCAGCGTTGGAGGGAGGTCCGCCGGGGAGCTGTTTTTT. Together with reference TRBV9 and TRBJ2-2, the CDR3 gives the full variable domain: DSGVTQTPKHLITATGQRVTLRCSPRSGDLSVYWYQQSLDQGLQFLIQYYNGEERAKGNILERFSAQQFPDLHSELNLSSLELGDSALYFCASSVGGRSAGELFFGEGSRLTVL.

The chain combines TRBV4-3 with TRBJ1-4, with D perhaps matching TRBD1 (5 bases). Germline CDR1 and CDR2: LGHNA and YSLEER. V was shortened by 5 bases and J by 6 bases, with 10 bases between the two germline ends. There are 13 residues in the CDR3. The CDR3 protein is CASSARGYEKLFF. The CDR3, as DNA: TGCGCCAGCAGCGCGAGGGGTTATGAAAAACTGTTTTTT.

The chain joins TRBV9 to TRBJ2-7; 8 nucleotides align to TRBD1. CDR1 is SGDLS, CDR2 YYNGEE, per germline. This CDR3 region has 16 residues. The V segment lost 0 bases and the J segment 2 bases; nucleotides outside the gene matches: 7. CDR3 sequence (DNA): TGTGCCAGCAGCGTAGACTTCCAGGGGGCGGCCTACGAGCAGTACTTC. Amino acid sequence: CASSVDFQGAAYEQYF.

J is TRBJ2-1 and V is TRBV7-6; D remains unclear. The V gene's germline CDR1 is SGHVS and CDR2 FNYEAQ. The V and J ends lost 6 bases and 8 bases respectively, with 17 bases between them. The CDR3 covers 14 residues. CDR3 sequence: CASSESSTWDEQFF. The CDR3 bases are TGTGCCAGCAGTGAAAGTTCGACTTGGGATGAGCAGTTCTTC.

The V call is TRBV6-5, the J call TRBJ2-1, with 10 bases aligning to TRBD2. Germline V gene data show CDR1 as MNHEY and CDR2 as SVGAGI. Trimming cost V 4 bases and J 6 bases; bases outside gene matches: 6. This CDR3 has 15 residues. The CDR3, as DNA: TGTGCCAGCAGTTCTAGCGGGAGCTGGGGCAATGAGCAGTTCTTC. It is translated as CASSSSGSWGNEQFF.

The rearrangement joins TRBV7-9 to TRBJ1-1, with 10 bases matching TRBD1. CDR1 is SEHNR, CDR2 FQNEAQ, per germline (reference sequence). The V segment lost 3 bases and the J segment 6 bases; nucleotides outside the gene matches: 10. CDR3 size: 16 residues. In nucleotides, the CDR3 is TGTGCCAGCAGCTTGGGGACAGGGGAGAAAGGGGCTGAAGCTTTCTTT. It specifies CASSLGTGEKGAEAFF.

This clonotype was detected many times. This chain uses TRBV11-2 with TRBJ2-2; 7 positions agree with TRBD2. The length of the CDR3 is 17 residues. Trimming at V came to 0 bases and at J to 2 bases, leaving 6 bases not matched to a gene. Germline V gives CDR1 SGHAT, CDR2 FQNNGV. The CDR3: CASSLDHAGVNTGELFF. The DNA for the CDR3 is TGTGCCAGCAGCTTAGATCACGCGGGGGTCAACACCGGGGAGCTGTTTTTT.

This clonotype was recorded many times. The chain joins TRBV28 to TRBJ1-4, with D perhaps TRBD1 (6 bases). CDR1 and CDR2 (germline): MDHEN, SYDVKM. Trimming took 3 bases from V and 4 from J, leaving 9 bases between them. CDR3 length: 14 amino acids. The CDR3 region has the DNA TGTGCCAGCAGTTTCCAGGGGTTTAATGAAAAACTGTTTTTT. Residues: CASSFQGFNEKLFF.

This clonotype came up a few times. The chain uses TRBV28 and TRBJ1-4; weak D call: TRBD1 (5 bases). The CDR3 is 16 amino acids. Per germline, CDR1 MDHEN and CDR2 SYDVKM. V dropped 5 bases and J dropped 3 bases, with 16 bases sitting between them. CDR3 residues: CASSLPRPGANEKLFF. In nucleotides, the CDR3 is TGTGCCAGCAGTCTACCTAGACCGGGGGCTAATGAAAAACTGTTTTTT.

This clonotype was seen ten or more times. V gene TRBV7-2 combines with J gene TRBJ2-7; D unresolved. Germline V gives CDR1 SGHTA, CDR2 FQGNSA. CDR3 size: 12 residues. Trimming removed 6 bases from V and 2 bases from J, with 8 bases in between. CDR3 nucleotide sequence: TGTGCCAGCAGTCCTTTAACCTACGAGCAGTACTTC. It specifies CASSPLTYEQYF.

At least ten counts were recorded for this clonotype. This chain joins TRBV11-2 and TRBJ1-1; D unresolved. The CDR3 spans 15 residues. Germline-derived CDR1 and CDR2 are SGHAT and FQNNGV. Trimming left V 3 bases short and J 0 bases short, with 11 bases between. The CDR3 loop reads CASSFGRTLNTEAFF. CDR3 bases: TGTGCCAGCAGCTTTGGCAGGACCTTGAACACTGAAGCTTTCTTT.

This clonotype was observed many times. The chain has TRBV7-2 and TRBJ2-7, with 9 bases lining up with TRBD2. Looked up from germline, CDR1 is SGHTA and CDR2 is FQGNSA. The J segment lost 5 bases and the V segment lost 1 base, leaving 12 bases of the junction unmatched. There are 17 residues in the CDR3. This CDR3 is CASSLGESSGSTDEQYF. DNA for the CDR3: TGTGCCAGCAGCTTAGGAGAGAGTAGCGGGAGTACCGACGAGCAGTACTTC.

This clonotype was found many times. The chain joins TRBV18 to TRBJ2-7; possibly TRBD1 or TRBD2 for D (5 bases each). The CDR3 spans 13 residues. Germline V gives CDR1 KGHSH, CDR2 LQKENI. Trimming took off 4 bases at V and 0 bases at J, with 7 bases between the two ends. CDR3 amino acids: CASSRDPSYEQYF. The CDR3, as DNA: TGTGCCAGCTCACGGGACCCCTCCTACGAGCAGTACTTC. Drawing the rest from reference TRBV18 and TRBJ2-7, the complete variable domain is NAGVMQNPRHLVRRRGQEARLRCSPMKGHSHVYWYRQLPEEGLKFMVYLQKENIIDESGMPKERFSAEFPKEGPSILRIQQVVRGDSAAYFCASSRDPSYEQYFGPGTRLTVT.

This clonotype has only a few counts. The chain is built from TRBV27 and TRBJ2-1; TRBD1 or TRBD2 may be the D gene (5 bases each). CDR3 length: 15 amino acids. V was cut by 8 bases and J by 0 bases, with 14 bases left in between. Germline V gene lookup returns CDR1 MNHEY and CDR2 SMNVEV (reference sequence). The CDR3 coding sequence is TGTGCCAGCTCTTTGGGGGATAGCTCCTACAATGAGCAGTTCTTC. Amino acids: CASSLGDSSYNEQFF.

This clonotype was observed at least ten times. The chain couples TRBV6-1 to TRBJ1-1; the match to TRBD1 covers 11 bases. J lost 2 bases, V lost 6 bases, and 8 bases had no gene match. Germline V gene lookup returns CDR1 MNHNS and CDR2 SASEGT. This CDR3 has 16 amino acids. The CDR3 bases are TGTGCCAGCAGCTGGGACAGGGGGACGTTAAACACTGAAGCTTTCTTT. Its translation is CASSWDRGTLNTEAFF.

Comments on this clonotype: This clone may be a read error of a much larger clone one base away. The chain couples TRBV6-5 to TRBJ2-5, with 12 bases matching TRBD2. The CDR3 consists of 18 residues. Germline values: CDR1 MNHEY, CDR2 SVGAGI. The V gene end was trimmed by 0 bases and the J gene end by 7 bases; junction bases not matched to a gene: 12. CDR3 residues: CASSYSSGASGRARTQYF. The CDR3 DNA reads TGTGCCAGCAGTTACTCGAGTGGGGCTAGCGGGAGGGCGAGGACCCAGTACTTC.

This clonotype was counted a few times. This sequence joins TRBV20-1 and TRBJ1-4; D is possibly TRBD1 (6 bases). Trimming left V 4 bases short and J 0 bases short, with 9 bases between. This CDR3 contains 14 residues. The V gene's germline CDR1 is DFQATT and CDR2 SNEGSKA (reference sequence). The CDR3 loop reads CSAKGTTTNEKLFF. Written as DNA, the CDR3 is TGCAGTGCTAAAGGGACAACAACTAATGAAAAACTGTTTTTT.

This clonotype was detected ten times or more. The rearrangement joins TRBV12-3 or TRBV12-4 to TRBJ1-5; 7 nucleotides align to TRBD1. The CDR3 consists of 17 residues. The ends lost 2 bases at V and 8 bases at J; junction bases unmatched: 15. The CDR3 region has the DNA TGTGCCAGCAGTTTATCTTTCTCTGGGACAGTAATCAAGCCCCAGCATTTT. Translating gives CASSLSFSGTVIKPQHF.